Listed here is a single TCR beta chain. This sample is part of a study of monozygotic twins with inflammatory bowel disease. Germline CDR1 and CDR2: MNHEY and SMNVEV (reference sequence). The CDR3 has 16 residues. UMIs bearing a 6-nucleotide sample barcode were added through template switching. TCRdb reprocessed the 5' RACE reads and keeps a single row for each CDR3 protein, giving no DNA. The repertoire table contains around 230,000 distinct CDR3 sequences. Sequenced: blood. This clonotype originated in a human donor with ulcerative colitis or Crohn's disease, or a healthy co-twin of an affected twin (not recorded which). V gene TRBV27 combines with J gene TRBJ2-7; lacking DNA, the TRBD2 call made by TCRdb goes unchecked. Here the CDR3 reads CASSSLGLRSSYEQYF.